The TCR beta chain under discussion was sequenced for a study of beta chain features in type 1 diabetes. The junction had 4 bases not matched to a gene; V was cut back by 2 bases and J by 3 bases. This CDR3 region has 17 residues. The germline gives CDR1 LGHNA, CDR2 YNFKEQ. Of note for this clone: Its antigen is not known.

Reverse transcribing all isolated RNA meant expressed TCRB transcripts were sequenced. The repertoire was sequenced with immunoSEQ multiplex PCR; TCRdb's copy has only in-frame clones and lacks some. In the table there are hundreds of thousands of clones, roughly an eighth of which are singletons. Findings and caveats of the study: Type 1 diabetes patients had TCRB CDR3s that were shorter (moderately but significantly so) in all four CD4+ subsets.

The sequence came from a man aged 30 to 39 with type 1 diabetes. The chain joins TRBV4-2 to TRBJ2-3; 14 bases are a match to TRBD2. Specimen: naive CD4+ T cells from blood. DNA for the CDR3: TGTGCCAGCAGCCAACAGACTAGCGGGAGGGGAACAGATACGCAGTATTTT. Protein: CASSQQTSGRGTDTQYF.